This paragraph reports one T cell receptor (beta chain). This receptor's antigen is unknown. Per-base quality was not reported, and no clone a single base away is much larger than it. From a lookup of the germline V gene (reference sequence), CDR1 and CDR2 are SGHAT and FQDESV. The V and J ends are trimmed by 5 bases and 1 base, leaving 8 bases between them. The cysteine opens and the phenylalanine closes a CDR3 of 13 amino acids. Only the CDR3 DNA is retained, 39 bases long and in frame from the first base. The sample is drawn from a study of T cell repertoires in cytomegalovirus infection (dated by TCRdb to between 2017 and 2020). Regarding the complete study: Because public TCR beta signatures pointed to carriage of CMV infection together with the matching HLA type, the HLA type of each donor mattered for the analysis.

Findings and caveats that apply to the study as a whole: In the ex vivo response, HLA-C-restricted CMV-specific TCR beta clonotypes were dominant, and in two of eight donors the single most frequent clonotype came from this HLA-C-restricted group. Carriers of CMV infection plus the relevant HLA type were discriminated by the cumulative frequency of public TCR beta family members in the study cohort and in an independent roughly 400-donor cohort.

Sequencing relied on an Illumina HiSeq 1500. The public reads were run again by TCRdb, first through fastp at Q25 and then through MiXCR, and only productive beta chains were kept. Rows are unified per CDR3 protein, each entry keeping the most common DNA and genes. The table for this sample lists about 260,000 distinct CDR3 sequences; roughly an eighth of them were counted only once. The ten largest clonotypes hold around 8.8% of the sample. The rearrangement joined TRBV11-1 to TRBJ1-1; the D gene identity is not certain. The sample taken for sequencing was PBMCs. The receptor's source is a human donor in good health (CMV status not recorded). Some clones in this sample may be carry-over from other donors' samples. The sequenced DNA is TGTGCCAGCAGCCAAGCCTCGAACACTGAAGCTTTCTTT. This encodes CASSQASNTEAFF.